The present T cell receptor beta chain was sequenced within a study of blood T cell repertoires in COVID-19. Produced via immunoSEQ multiplex PCR; TCRdb's table is partial and in-frame only. The sample has about 280,000 clones, around 85% seen once. Germline loops: CDR1 MGHRA, CDR2 YSYEKL. V gave up 0 bases and J gave up 8 bases; unmatched junction bases: 8. The CDR3 is 16 amino acids. The sequence came from a woman between 50 and 59 years old who had recovered from COVID-19. The sample consisted of PBMCs or T cells enriched from blood (not recorded which). This sequence joins TRBV4-1 and TRBJ1-4; 8 bases agree with TRBD1. The CDR3 DNA is TGCGCCAGCAGCCAAGAGAAATCAGGGGGCGGAGAAAAACTGTTTTTT. It specifies CASSQEKSGGGEKLFF.